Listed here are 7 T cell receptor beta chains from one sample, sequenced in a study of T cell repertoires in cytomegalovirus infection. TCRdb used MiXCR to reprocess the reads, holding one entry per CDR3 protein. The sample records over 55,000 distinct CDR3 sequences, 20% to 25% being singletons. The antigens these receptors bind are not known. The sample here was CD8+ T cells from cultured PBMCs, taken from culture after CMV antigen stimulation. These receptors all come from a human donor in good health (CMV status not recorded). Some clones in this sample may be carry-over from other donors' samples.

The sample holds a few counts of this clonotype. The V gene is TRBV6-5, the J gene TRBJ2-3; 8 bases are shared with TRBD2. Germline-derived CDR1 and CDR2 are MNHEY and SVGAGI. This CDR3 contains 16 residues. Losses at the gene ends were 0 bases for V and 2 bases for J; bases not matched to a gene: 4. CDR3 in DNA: TGTGCCAGCAGTTACTCTCCGGGGGGGCCCACAGATACGCAGTATTTT. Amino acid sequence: CASSYSPGGPTDTQYF.

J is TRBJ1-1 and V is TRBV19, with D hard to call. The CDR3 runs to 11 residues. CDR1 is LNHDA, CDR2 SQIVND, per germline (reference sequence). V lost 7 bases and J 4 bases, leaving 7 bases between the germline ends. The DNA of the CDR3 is TGTGCCAGTACCCGATCCACTGAAGCTTTCTTT. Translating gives CASTRSTEAFF. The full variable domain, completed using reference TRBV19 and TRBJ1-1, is DGGITQSPKYLFRKEGQNVTLSCEQNLNHDAMYWYRQDPGQGLRLIYYSQIVNDFQKGDIAEGYSVSREKKESFPLTVTSAQKNPTAFYLCASTRSTEAFFGQGTRLTVV.

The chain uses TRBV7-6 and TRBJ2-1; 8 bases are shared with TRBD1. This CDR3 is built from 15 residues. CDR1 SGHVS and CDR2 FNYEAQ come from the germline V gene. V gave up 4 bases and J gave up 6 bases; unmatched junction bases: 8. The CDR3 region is CASSWVTTGVNEQFF. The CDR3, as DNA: TGTGCCAGCAGCTGGGTAACGACAGGGGTCAATGAGCAGTTCTTC.

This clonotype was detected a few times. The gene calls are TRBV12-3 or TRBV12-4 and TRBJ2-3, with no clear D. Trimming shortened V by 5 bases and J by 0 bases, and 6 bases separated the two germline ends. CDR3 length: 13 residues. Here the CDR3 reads CASSLASTDTQYF. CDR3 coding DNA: TGTGCCAGCAGTCTCGCTAGCACAGATACGCAGTATTTT.

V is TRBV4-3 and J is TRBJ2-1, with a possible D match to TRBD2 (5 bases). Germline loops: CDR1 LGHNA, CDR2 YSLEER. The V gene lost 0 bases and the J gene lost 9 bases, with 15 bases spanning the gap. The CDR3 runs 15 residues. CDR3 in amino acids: CASSQDGWGVGEQFF. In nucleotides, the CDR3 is TGCGCCAGCAGCCAAGATGGGTGGGGAGTGGGTGAGCAGTTCTTC.

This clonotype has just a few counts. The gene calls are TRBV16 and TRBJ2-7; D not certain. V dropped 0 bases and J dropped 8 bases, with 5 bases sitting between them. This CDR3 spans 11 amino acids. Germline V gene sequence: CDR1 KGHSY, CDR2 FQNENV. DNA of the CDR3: TGTGCCAGCAGCCAATCGCATCAGCAGTACTTC. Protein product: CASSQSHQQYF.

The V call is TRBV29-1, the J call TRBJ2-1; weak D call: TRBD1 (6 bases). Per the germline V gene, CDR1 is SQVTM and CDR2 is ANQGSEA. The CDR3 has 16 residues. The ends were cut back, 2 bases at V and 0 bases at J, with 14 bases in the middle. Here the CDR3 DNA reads TGCAGCGTTGAACCCAAAGACAGGAGCTCCTACAATGAGCAGTTCTTC. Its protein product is CSVEPKDRSSYNEQFF.